Listed below are T cell receptor beta chains from one sample, sequenced in a study of T cell responses to AZD1222 COVID-19 vaccine. Only in-frame clones appear in the TCRdb table, and some are missing; sequencing was by immunoSEQ multiplex PCR. The sample lists 85,000 to 120,000 clones, 84% occurring once. Sequencing used peripheral blood, obtained on day 0 of AZD1222 vaccination. The receptors derive from an adult in good health. CDR3s include the opening cysteine and the closing phenylalanine or tryptophan. The D gene is left open where the match is weak. For some rows the clone size is stated as once, few or many, or as a class when expanded; others skip it.

clone_size,j_call,d_call,v_call,cdr3_aa,cdr3_nt
NA,TRBJ1-4,NA,TRBV5-1,CASSLMSGTTNEKLFF,TGCGCCAGCAGCTTGATGTCAGGCACAACTAATGAAAAACTGTTTTTT
few,TRBJ2-7,TRBD1,TRBV28,CASGQGVDEQYF,TGTGCCAGCGGACAGGGAGTAGACGAGCAGTACTTC
NA,TRBJ1-2,NA,TRBV7-9,CASSLDHNYGYTF,TGTGCCAGCAGCTTAGATCATAACTATGGCTACACCTTC
NA,TRBJ1-2,TRBD1,TRBV27,CASSYASRGPSPYGYTF,TGTGCCAGCAGTTACGCCTCCAGGGGGCCGAGCCCCTATGGCTACACCTTC
NA,TRBJ1-2,TRBD1,TRBV7-9,CASSLSGTGHGYTF,TGTGCCAGCAGCTTAAGCGGGACAGGGCATGGCTACACCTTC
NA,TRBJ1-4,TRBD1,TRBV10-3,CAISESGQGTRVLFF,TGTGCCATCAGTGAGTCGGGACAGGGAACCAGGGTACTGTTTTTT
NA,TRBJ1-1,TRBD1,TRBV5-1,CASSRGGTGGLNTEAFF,TGCGCCAGCAGTCGCGGTGGGACAGGGGGTTTGAACACTGAAGCTTTCTTT
NA,TRBJ2-5,TRBD2,TRBV5-6,CASSWRTSGGRETQYF,TGTGCCAGCAGCTGGAGGACTAGCGGGGGGAGGGAGACCCAGTACTTC
NA,TRBJ1-1,NA,TRBV28,CASSRTLGGGNTEAFF,TGTGCCAGCAGCCGCACCTTAGGGGGAGGTAACACTGAAGCTTTCTTT
NA,TRBJ2-2,NA,TRBV9,CASSVITGELFF,TGTGCCAGCAGCGTAATTACCGGGGAGCTGTTTTTT
NA,TRBJ2-2,NA,TRBV19,CASSIAPQGTGELFF,TGTGCCAGTAGTATAGCCCCCCAGGGCACCGGGGAGCTGTTTTTT
NA,TRBJ2-2,TRBD2,TRBV19,CASKLAGAINTGELFF,TGTGCCAGTAAACTAGCGGGGGCAATTAACACCGGGGAGCTGTTTTTT
NA,TRBJ2-5,TRBD1,TRBV18,CASSPDRGEVETQYF,TGTGCCAGCTCACCCGACAGGGGAGAGGTGGAGACCCAGTACTTC
NA,TRBJ2-1,NA,TRBV7-3,CASSPMGINEQFF,TGTGCCAGCAGCCCCATGGGGATCAATGAGCAGTTCTTC
NA,TRBJ1-5,NA,TRBV6-2/TRBV6-3,CASSYESGYQPQHF,TGTGCCAGCAGTTACGAATCAGGGTATCAGCCCCAGCATTTT
NA,TRBJ1-6,NA,TRBV18,CASSPDPSSYNSPLHF,TGTGCCAGCTCACCAGATCCTAGCTCCTATAATTCACCCCTCCACTTT
NA,TRBJ2-3,NA,TRBV11-3,CASSLGSGRGTDTQYF,TGTGCCAGCAGCTTAGGCTCCGGGCGGGGAACAGATACGCAGTATTTT
NA,TRBJ1-2,NA,TRBV2,CASSEPRGEGYGYTF,TGTGCCAGCAGTGAACCTAGAGGGGAAGGCTATGGCTACACCTTC
NA,TRBJ1-5,NA,TRBV24-1,CATSERTGRPQHF,TGTGCCACCAGTGAACGAACGGGCCGGCCCCAGCATTTT
NA,TRBJ2-3,NA,TRBV28,CASSGGSLGTDTQYF,TGTGCCAGCAGTGGGGGGAGCCTAGGCACAGATACGCAGTATTTT
few,TRBJ2-2,TRBD2,TRBV5-1,CASSLAPSGGTGELFF,TGCGCCAGCAGCTTGGCCCCTAGCGGGGGGACCGGGGAGCTGTTTTTT
NA,TRBJ2-5,NA,TRBV11-3,CASSLGEKETQYF,TGTGCCAGCAGCCTCGGGGAGAAAGAGACCCAGTACTTC
NA,TRBJ1-5,NA,TRBV12-3/TRBV12-4,CASSLPTGQPQHF,TGTGCCAGCAGTTTACCGACGGGACAGCCCCAGCATTTT
NA,TRBJ2-3,NA,TRBV6-5,CASSYDPGSTDTQYF,TGTGCCAGCAGTTACGATCCCGGGAGCACAGATACGCAGTATTTT
NA,TRBJ1-6,NA,TRBV6-5,CASRGIGDTVSPLHF,TGTGCCAGCAGGGGAATCGGCGACACAGTATCACCCCTCCACTTT
few,TRBJ1-4,NA,TRBV24-1,CATSGNNEKLFF,TGTGCCACATCGGGGAATAATGAAAAACTGTTTTTT
NA,TRBJ1-4,NA,TRBV5-1,CASSLYPQGDEKLFF,TGCGCCAGCAGCTTGTATCCCCAAGGGGATGAAAAACTGTTTTTT
NA,TRBJ1-1,TRBD1,TRBV7-2,CASSFDRVNTEAFF,TGTGCCAGCAGCTTTGACAGGGTGAACACTGAAGCTTTCTTT
NA,TRBJ1-3,NA,TRBV6-5,CASSYSDRINTIYF,TGTGCCAGCAGTTACTCGGACAGAATAAACACCATATATTTT
NA,TRBJ1-1,NA,TRBV9,CASSPTGNTEAFF,TGTGCCAGCAGCCCAACAGGGAACACTGAAGCTTTCTTT
few,TRBJ1-5,NA,TRBV6-1,CASSERGRSQLNQPQHF,TGTGCCAGCAGTGAAAGGGGCAGGAGCCAACTGAATCAGCCCCAGCATTTT
NA,TRBJ1-5,NA,TRBV7-2,CASSPYQGGIGQPQHF,TGTGCCAGCAGCCCTTACCAGGGTGGGATCGGTCAGCCCCAGCATTTT
NA,TRBJ2-4,NA,TRBV12-5,CASGLTGGNIQYF,TGTGCTAGTGGTTTGACGGGGGGCAACATTCAGTACTTC
NA,TRBJ1-6,NA,TRBV5-1,CASSLALGVDNSPLHF,TGCGCCAGCAGCTTGGCCCTAGGGGTCGATAATTCACCCCTCCACTTT
NA,TRBJ2-1,NA,TRBV6-5,CASSSQYNEQFF,TGTGCCAGCAGTAGCCAGTACAATGAGCAGTTCTTC
once,TRBJ2-5,TRBD2,TRBV7-9,CASSSGTSVTQYF,TGTGCCAGCAGCTCCGGGACTAGTGTGACCCAGTACTTC
NA,TRBJ2-1,TRBD2,TRBV3-1/TRBV3-2,CASSLTSGEQFF,TGTGCCAGCAGTCTAACTAGCGGTGAGCAGTTCTTC
NA,TRBJ1-6,NA,TRBV6-2/TRBV6-3,CASSYEGRRSPLHF,TGTGCCAGCAGTTACGAGGGACGGAGATCACCCCTCCACTTT
NA,TRBJ1-5,NA,TRBV12-5,CASGWTRRPNQPQHF,TGTGCTAGTGGTTGGACCAGACGCCCGAATCAGCCCCAGCATTTT
NA,TRBJ2-7,NA,TRBV3-1/TRBV3-2,CASSLRQGSYEQYF,TGTGCCAGCAGCCTACGGCAGGGATCCTACGAGCAGTACTTC
few,TRBJ2-2,NA,TRBV24-1,CATSDPQGLTGELFF,TGTGCCACCAGTGACCCCCAGGGGCTCACCGGGGAGCTGTTTTTT
NA,TRBJ1-1,NA,TRBV4-3,CASSKGSGREAFF,TGCGCCAGCAGCAAAGGGTCGGGGCGCGAAGCTTTCTTT
few,TRBJ1-2,NA,TRBV11-2,CASSFRTVANYGYTF,TGTGCCAGCAGCTTCCGGACGGTAGCTAACTATGGCTACACCTTC
NA,TRBJ1-1,NA,TRBV9,CASSPNTSPNTEAFF,TGTGCCAGCAGCCCAAACACTTCACCGAACACTGAAGCTTTCTTT
NA,TRBJ1-2,NA,TRBV3-1/TRBV3-2,CASSQDLTGNYGYTF,TGTGCCAGCAGCCAAGACCTTACAGGGAACTATGGCTACACCTTC
NA,TRBJ2-1,TRBD2,TRBV12-5,CASGSLGLAGVVEQFF,TGTGCTAGTGGTTCCCTTGGACTAGCGGGAGTGGTTGAGCAGTTCTTC
NA,TRBJ2-2,NA,TRBV7-2,CASRFDGVTGELFF,TGTGCCAGCAGATTCGACGGGGTAACCGGGGAGCTGTTTTTT
NA,TRBJ1-6,TRBD1,TRBV5-1,CASSLEGRGNSPLHF,TGCGCCAGCAGCTTGGAGGGCAGGGGGAATTCACCCCTCCACTTT
few,TRBJ1-2,NA,TRBV5-5,CASSLDSINRLYGYTF,TGTGCCAGCAGCTTGGATTCGATAAATCGCCTCTATGGCTACACCTTC
NA,TRBJ2-3,TRBD2,TRBV9,CASSVAAGGTDTQYF,TGTGCCAGCAGCGTAGCGGCGGGGGGAACAGATACGCAGTATTTT
NA,TRBJ1-1,TRBD1,TRBV5-1,CASSLGQGFEAFF,TGCGCCAGCAGCTTGGGACAGGGGTTTGAAGCTTTCTTT
NA,TRBJ2-3,NA,TRBV6-2/TRBV6-3,CASSYNGAADTQYF,TGTGCCAGCAGTTACAACGGGGCCGCAGATACGCAGTATTTT
NA,TRBJ1-1,NA,TRBV10-2,CASSERTANTEAFF,TGCGCCAGCAGTGAGAGGACAGCGAACACTGAAGCTTTCTTT
NA,TRBJ2-5,NA,TRBV19,CASSIGLQETQYF,TGTGCCAGTAGTATAGGCCTACAAGAGACCCAGTACTTC
NA,TRBJ2-1,NA,TRBV5-1,CASSLSSYNEQFF,TGCGCCAGCAGCTTGAGCTCCTACAATGAGCAGTTCTTC
NA,TRBJ2-1,TRBD1,TRBV28,CASSEGQSSYNEQFF,TGTGCCAGCAGCGAGGGACAGAGCTCCTACAATGAGCAGTTCTTC
NA,TRBJ2-5,NA,TRBV19,CASSAAVQETQYF,TGTGCCAGTAGTGCGGCAGTCCAAGAGACCCAGTACTTC
NA,TRBJ2-7,TRBD2,TRBV28,CASTLGSGRDFDEQYF,TGTGCCAGCACACTTGGCAGCGGGAGGGATTTCGACGAGCAGTACTTC
NA,TRBJ2-1,TRBD2,TRBV3-1/TRBV3-2,CASSLGTSGGPEQFF,TGTGCCAGCAGTCTAGGGACTAGCGGGGGGCCCGAGCAGTTCTTC